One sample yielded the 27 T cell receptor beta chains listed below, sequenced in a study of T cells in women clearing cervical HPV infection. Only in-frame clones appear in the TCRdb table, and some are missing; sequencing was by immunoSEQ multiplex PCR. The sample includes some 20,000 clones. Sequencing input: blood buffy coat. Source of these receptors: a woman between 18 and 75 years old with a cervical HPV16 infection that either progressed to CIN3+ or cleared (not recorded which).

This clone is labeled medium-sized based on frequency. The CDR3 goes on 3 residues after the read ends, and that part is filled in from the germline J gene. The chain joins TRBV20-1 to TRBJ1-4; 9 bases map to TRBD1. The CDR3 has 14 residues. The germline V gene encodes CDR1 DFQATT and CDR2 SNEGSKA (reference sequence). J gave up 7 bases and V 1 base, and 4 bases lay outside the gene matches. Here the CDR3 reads CSARVGGQGEKLFF. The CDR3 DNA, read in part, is TGCAGTGCTAGAGTTGGGGGACAGGGTGAAAAA.

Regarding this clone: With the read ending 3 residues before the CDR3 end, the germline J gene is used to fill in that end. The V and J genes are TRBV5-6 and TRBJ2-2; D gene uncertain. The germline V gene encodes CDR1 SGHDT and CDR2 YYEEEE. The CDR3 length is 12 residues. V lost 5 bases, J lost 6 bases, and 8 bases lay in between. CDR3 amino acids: CASSQIPGELFF. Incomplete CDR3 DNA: TGTGCCAGCAGTCAGATACCCGGGGAG.

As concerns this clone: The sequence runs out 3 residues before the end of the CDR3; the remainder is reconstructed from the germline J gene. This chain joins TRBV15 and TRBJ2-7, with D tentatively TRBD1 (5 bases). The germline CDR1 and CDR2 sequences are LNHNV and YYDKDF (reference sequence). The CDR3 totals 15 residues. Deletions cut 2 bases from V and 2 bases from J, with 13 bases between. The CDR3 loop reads CATSRSQDKTYEQYF. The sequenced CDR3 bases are TGTGCCACCAGCAGATCACAGGACAAGACCTACGAG.

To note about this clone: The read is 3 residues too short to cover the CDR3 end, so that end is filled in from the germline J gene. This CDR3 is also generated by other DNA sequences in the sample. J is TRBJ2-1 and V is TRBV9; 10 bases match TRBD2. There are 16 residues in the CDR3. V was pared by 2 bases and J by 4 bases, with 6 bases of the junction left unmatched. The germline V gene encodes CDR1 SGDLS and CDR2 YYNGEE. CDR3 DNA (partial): TGTGCCAGCAGCGTTTTAGCGGGGGGTGGTTACAATGAG. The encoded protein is CASSVLAGGGYNE. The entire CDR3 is CASSVLAGGGYNEQFF.

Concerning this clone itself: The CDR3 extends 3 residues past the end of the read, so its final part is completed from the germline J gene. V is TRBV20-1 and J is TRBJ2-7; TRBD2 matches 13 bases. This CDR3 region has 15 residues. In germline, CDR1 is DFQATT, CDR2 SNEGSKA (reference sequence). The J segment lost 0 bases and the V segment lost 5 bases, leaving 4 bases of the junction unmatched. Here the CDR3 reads CSAWGLAGISYEQYF. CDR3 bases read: TGCAGTGCTTGGGGACTAGCGGGGATCTCCTACGAG.

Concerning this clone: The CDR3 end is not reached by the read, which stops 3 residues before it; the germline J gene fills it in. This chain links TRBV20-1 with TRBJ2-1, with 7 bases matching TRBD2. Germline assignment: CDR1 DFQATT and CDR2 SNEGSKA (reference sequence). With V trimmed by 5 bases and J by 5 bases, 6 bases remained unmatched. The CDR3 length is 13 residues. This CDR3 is CSADLAADNEQFF. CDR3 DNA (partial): TGCAGTGCTGATCTAGCGGCCGACAATGAG.

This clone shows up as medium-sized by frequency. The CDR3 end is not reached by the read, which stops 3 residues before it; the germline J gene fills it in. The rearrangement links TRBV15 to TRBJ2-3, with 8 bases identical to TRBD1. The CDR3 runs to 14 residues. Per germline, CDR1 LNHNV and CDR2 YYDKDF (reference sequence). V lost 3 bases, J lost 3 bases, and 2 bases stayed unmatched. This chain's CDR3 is CATSSGQGTDTQYF. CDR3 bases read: TGTGCCACCAGCAGTGGACAGGGAACAGATACG.

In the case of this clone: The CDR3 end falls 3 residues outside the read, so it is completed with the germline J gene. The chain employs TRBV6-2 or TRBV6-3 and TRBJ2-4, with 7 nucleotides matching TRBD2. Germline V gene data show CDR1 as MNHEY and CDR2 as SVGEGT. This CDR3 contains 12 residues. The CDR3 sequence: CASRSYGEGQYF. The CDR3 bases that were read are TGTGCCAGCAGGAGCTACGGGGAGGGT.

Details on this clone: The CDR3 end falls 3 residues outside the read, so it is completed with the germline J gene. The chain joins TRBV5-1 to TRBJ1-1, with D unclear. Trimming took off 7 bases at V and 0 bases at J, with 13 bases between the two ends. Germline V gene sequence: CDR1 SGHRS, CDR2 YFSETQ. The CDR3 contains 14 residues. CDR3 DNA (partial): TGCGCCAGCCTCGAGGCACCCATGAACACTGAA. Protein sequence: CASLEAPMNTE. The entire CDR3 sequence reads CASLEAPMNTEAFF.

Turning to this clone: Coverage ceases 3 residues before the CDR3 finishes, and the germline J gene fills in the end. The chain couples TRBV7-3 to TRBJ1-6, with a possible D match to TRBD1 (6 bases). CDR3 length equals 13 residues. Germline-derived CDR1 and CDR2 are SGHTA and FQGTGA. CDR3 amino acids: CASSFNREDTLHF. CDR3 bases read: TGTGCCAGCAGCTTTAACAGGGAGGATACC.

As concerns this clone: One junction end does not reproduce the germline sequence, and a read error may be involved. This CDR3 reads CASSQDSGDTQYF. The sequenced CDR3 bases are TGCGCCAGCAGCCAAGATTCGGGAGATACG. This chain connects TRBV4-2 to TRBJ2-3; no reliable D call. The sequenced fragment ends 3 residues before the CDR3 boundary, so the rest is inferred from the germline J gene. In germline, CDR1 is LGHNA, CDR2 YNFKEQ. There are 13 residues in the CDR3.

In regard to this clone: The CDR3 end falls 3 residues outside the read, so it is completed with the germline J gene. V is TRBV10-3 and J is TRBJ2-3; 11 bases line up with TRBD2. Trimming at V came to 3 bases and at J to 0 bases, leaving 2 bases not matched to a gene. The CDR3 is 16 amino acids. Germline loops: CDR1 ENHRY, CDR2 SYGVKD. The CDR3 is CAISEGTSGSTDTQYF. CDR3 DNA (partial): TGTGCCATCAGTGAAGGGACTAGCGGTAGCACAGATACG.

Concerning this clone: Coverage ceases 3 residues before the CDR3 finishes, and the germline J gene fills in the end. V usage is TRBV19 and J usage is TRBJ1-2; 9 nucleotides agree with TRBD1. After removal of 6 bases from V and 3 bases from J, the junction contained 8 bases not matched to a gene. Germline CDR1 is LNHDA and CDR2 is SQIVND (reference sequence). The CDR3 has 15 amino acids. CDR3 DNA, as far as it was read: TGTGCCAGTAGCCCGACGAGGACAGGGGACTATGGC. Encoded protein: CASSPTRTGDYG. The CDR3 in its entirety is CASSPTRTGDYGYTF.

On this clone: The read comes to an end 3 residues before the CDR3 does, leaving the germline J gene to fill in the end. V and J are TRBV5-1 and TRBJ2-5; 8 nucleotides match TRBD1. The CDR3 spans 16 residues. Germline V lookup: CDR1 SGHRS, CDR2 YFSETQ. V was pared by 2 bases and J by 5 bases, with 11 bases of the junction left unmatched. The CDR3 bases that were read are TGCGCCAGCAGCTTCCTTGGACAGGGAGAGAGTGAGACC. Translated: CASSFLGQGESET. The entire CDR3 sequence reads CASSFLGQGESETQYF.

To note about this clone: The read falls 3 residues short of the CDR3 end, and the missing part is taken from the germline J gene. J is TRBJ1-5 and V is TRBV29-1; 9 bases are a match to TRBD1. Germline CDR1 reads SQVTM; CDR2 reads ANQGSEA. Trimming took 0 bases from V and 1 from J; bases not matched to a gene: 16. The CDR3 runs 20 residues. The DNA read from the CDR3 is TGCAGCGTTGAAGATATTGGGAAAGGGACAGGGATAAGGAGCAATCAGCCC. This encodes CSVEDIGKGTGIRSNQP. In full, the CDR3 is CSVEDIGKGTGIRSNQPQHF. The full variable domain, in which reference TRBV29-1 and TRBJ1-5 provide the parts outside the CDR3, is SAVISQKPSRDICQRGTSLTIQCQVDSQVTMMFWYRQQPGQSLTLIATANQGSEATYESGFVIDKFPISRPNLTFSTLTVSNMSPEDSSIYLCSVEDIGKGTGIRSNQPQHFGDGTRLSIL.

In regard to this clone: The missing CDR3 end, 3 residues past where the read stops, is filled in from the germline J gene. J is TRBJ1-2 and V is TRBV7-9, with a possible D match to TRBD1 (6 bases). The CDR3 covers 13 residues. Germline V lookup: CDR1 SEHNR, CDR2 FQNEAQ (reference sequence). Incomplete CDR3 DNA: TGTGCCAGCAGCATAAGGGGGATCTACGAC. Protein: CASSIRGIYD. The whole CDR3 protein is CASSIRGIYDYTF.

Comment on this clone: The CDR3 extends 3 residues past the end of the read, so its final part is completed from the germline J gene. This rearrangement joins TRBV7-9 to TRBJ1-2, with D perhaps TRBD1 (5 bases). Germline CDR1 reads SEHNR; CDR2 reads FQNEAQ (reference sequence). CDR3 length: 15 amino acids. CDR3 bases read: TGTGCCAGCAGCCCGGCGGGGGGATCCCACAATGAC. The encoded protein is CASSPAGGSHND. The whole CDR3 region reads CASSPAGGSHNDYTF.

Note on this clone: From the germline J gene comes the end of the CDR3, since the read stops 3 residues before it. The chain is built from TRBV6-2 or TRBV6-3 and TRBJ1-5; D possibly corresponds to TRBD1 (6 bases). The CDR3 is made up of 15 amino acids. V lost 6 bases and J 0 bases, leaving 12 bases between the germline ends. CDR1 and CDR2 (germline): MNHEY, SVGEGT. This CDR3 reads CASSVRGYSNQPQHF. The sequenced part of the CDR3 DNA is TGTGCCAGCAGCGTCAGGGGTTATAGCAATCAGCCC.

The CDR3 sequence is CASSWGDRDNEKLFF. The CDR3 DNA, read in part, is TGCGCCAGCAGCTGGGGGGACAGAGATAATGAAAAA. The gene calls are TRBV5-1 and TRBJ1-4, with 7 bases matching TRBD1. The DNA ends 3 residues before the CDR3 does, and the rest of the CDR3 is filled in from the germline J gene. Germline values: CDR1 SGHRS, CDR2 YFSETQ. V lost 3 bases to trimming and J lost 4 bases; unmatched junction nucleotides: 6. The CDR3 runs 15 residues.

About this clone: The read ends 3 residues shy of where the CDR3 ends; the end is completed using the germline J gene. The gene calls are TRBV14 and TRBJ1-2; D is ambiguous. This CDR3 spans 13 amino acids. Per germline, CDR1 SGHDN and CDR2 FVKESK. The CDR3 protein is CASSQVRNYGYTF. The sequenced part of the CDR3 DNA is TGTGCCAGCAGCCAAGTAAGAAACTACGGG.

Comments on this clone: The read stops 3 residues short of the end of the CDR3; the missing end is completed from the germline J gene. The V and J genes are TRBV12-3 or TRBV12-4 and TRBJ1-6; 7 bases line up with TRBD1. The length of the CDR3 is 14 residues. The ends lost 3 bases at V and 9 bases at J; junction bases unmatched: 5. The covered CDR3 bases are TGTGCCAGCAGTTTCGGCAGGGGGGCTTCACCC. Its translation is CASSFGRGASP. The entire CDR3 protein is CASSFGRGASPLHF.

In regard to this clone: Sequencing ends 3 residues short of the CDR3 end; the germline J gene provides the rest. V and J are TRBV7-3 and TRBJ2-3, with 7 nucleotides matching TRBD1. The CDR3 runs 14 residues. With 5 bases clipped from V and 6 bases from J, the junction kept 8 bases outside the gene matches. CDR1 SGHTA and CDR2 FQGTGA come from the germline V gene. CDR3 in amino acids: CASSPRDRSDTQYF. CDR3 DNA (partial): TGTGCCAGCAGCCCCCGGGACAGATCCGATACG.

The CDR3: CASSRRLGSAGELFF. The DNA read from the CDR3 is TGCGCCAGCAGTAGGAGACTAGGGTCCGCCGGGGAG. The V gene is TRBV5-1, the J gene TRBJ2-2; D might be TRBD2 (6 bases). The observed sequence ends 3 residues before the CDR3 terminus, with the missing tail filled in from the germline J gene. Germline lookup yields CDR1 SGHRS and CDR2 YFSETQ. The V gene lost 5 bases and the J gene lost 6 bases, with 17 bases spanning the gap. The CDR3 is made up of 15 amino acids.

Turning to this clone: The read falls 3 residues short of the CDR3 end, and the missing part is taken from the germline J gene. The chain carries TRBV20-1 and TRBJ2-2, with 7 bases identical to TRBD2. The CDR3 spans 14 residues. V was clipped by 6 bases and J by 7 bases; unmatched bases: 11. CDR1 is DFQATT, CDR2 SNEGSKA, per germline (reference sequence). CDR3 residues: CSARDDGGSGELFF. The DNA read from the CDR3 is TGCAGTGCCAGGGACGACGGGGGGAGCGGGGAG.

Partial CDR3 DNA: TGCGCCAGCAGCCAAGTTTCGACAGGGATTACTGAA. It translates to CASSQVSTGITE. The entire CDR3 sequence reads CASSQVSTGITEAFF. The rearrangement links TRBV4-1 to TRBJ1-1; 7 positions agree with TRBD1. The read finishes 3 residues shy of the CDR3 end, and the germline J gene is used to complete it. Looked up from germline, CDR1 is MGHRA and CDR2 is YSYEKL. The V and J ends lost 1 base and 5 bases, in that order; junction bases with no gene match: 7. This CDR3 spans 15 amino acids.

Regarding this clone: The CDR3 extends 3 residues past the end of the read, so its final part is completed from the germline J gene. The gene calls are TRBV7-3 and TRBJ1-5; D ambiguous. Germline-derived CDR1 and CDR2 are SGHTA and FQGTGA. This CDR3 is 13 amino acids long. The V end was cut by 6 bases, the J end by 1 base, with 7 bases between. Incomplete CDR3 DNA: TGTGCCAGCAGTCGGGGAAGCAATCAGCCC. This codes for CASSRGSNQP. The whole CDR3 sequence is CASSRGSNQPQHF.

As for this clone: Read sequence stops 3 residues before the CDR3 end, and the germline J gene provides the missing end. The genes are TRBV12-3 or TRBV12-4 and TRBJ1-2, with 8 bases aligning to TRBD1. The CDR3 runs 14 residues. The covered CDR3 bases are TGTGCCAGCAGTTTATTCCAGGGGGCTCACGGC. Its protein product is CASSLFQGAHG. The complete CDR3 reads CASSLFQGAHGYTF.